These T cell receptor beta chains were read from a single sample in a study of regulatory T cells in long-lasting Graves disease. MiXCR was run by TCRdb on the multiplex PCR reads, yielding one entry per CDR3 protein. The sample contains hundreds of thousands of distinct CDR3 sequences, around 30% of which appear only once. Sequencing was performed on peripheral blood mononuclear cells (PBMCs), taken when the disease was refractory, from a patient treated with antithyroid drugs. The receptors were gathered from a female donor with Graves disease. The CDR3 runs from the conserved cysteine through the conserved F or W. Each record gives: J gene, clone size, D gene, V gene, CDR3 length, CDR3 DNA, CDR3 protein. The D gene is left open where the match is weak. A row's size may be missing; if present it is once, few, many or a size class.

TRBJ1-1,.,.,TRBV30,11,TGTGCCTGGAGTGTGACAGGTAAAGCTTTCTTT,CAWSVTGKAFF
TRBJ2-2,.,.,TRBV9,15,TGTGCCAGCAGCGTAGAGACGGGGAACACCGGGGAGCTGTTTTTT,CASSVETGNTGELFF
TRBJ1-6,many,.,TRBV12-3/TRBV12-4,15,TGTGCCAGCAGTGCAGGGGTATCCTATAATTCACCCCTCCACTTT,CASSAGVSYNSPLHF
TRBJ2-2,few,.,TRBV9,16,TGTGCCAGCAGCGTAGCGTCAGGTTCGAACACCGGGGAGCTGTTTTTT,CASSVASGSNTGELFF
TRBJ1-2,many,.,TRBV24-1,13,TGTGCCACCAGTGATTTCGAGGATCTTGGCTACACCTTC,CATSDFEDLGYTF
TRBJ1-1,.,.,TRBV13,13,TGTGCCAGCAGCTCGAACCCCGGACGCCTAGCTTTCTTT,CASSSNPGRLAFF
TRBJ2-5,few,TRBD2,TRBV5-6,15,TGTGCCAGCAGCTTGGTTGCGGGAGCCGAAGAGACCCAGTACTTC,CASSLVAGAEETQYF
TRBJ2-3,many,TRBD2,TRBV2,12,TGTGCCAGGGGGACTAGTTCAGATACGCAGTATTTT,CARGTSSDTQYF
TRBJ2-5,few,.,TRBV20-1,13,TGCAGTGCTAGTAGGCTCTCCCAAGAGACCCAGTACTTC,CSASRLSQETQYF
TRBJ1-2,.,.,TRBV25-1,16,TGTGCCAGCAGTGAATGGGGCGTAGGACAGTTAGAAGGCTACACCTTC,CASSEWGVGQLEGYTF
TRBJ2-1,few,TRBD2,TRBV4-2,16,TGTGCCAGCAGCCAAGGAGTGGCTAGCGGGACCAATGAGCAGTTCTTC,CASSQGVASGTNEQFF
TRBJ2-3,few,TRBD2,TRBV20-1,13,TGCAGTGCGGAGACTAGCGCTGGGTATACGCAGTATTTT,CSAETSAGYTQYF
TRBJ1-1,.,.,TRBV30,13,TGTGCCTGGAGAAGTAAAGGGAACACTGAAGCTTTCTTT,CAWRSKGNTEAFF
TRBJ1-5,.,.,TRBV2,14,TGTGCCAGCAGTGATTTGAGGGTTGAGCAGCCCCAGCATTTT,CASSDLRVEQPQHF
TRBJ1-1,few,.,TRBV5-8,15,TGTGCCAGCAGCTTGATAGCAACGGTGAACACTGAAGCTTTCTTT,CASSLIATVNTEAFF
TRBJ2-7,.,.,TRBV6-1,15,TGTGCCAGCAGTGAAGGGGAGGAGTCCATCTACGAGCAGTACTTC,CASSEGEESIYEQYF
TRBJ2-7,.,TRBD1,TRBV20-1,15,TGCAGTGCTACTTTCGCGGGACAGGGTGTGAAAGAGCAGTACTTC,CSATFAGQGVKEQYF
TRBJ1-1,.,.,TRBV29-1,12,TGCAGCGTTGAAAAGAGGGGCACTGAAGCTTTCTTT,CSVEKRGTEAFF
TRBJ2-7,many,.,TRBV2,13,TGTGCCAGCAGGTTGACAGAAAACTACGAGCAGTACTTC,CASRLTENYEQYF
TRBJ1-1,few,TRBD1,TRBV5-1,14,TGCGCCAGCAGCTATGGACAGGCAAGACCTGAAGCTTTCTTT,CASSYGQARPEAFF
TRBJ1-5,few,.,TRBV2,16,TGTGCCAGCAAGAGTCCAGGATACAATAGCAATCAGCCCCAGCATTTT,CASKSPGYNSNQPQHF
TRBJ2-2,many,TRBD1,TRBV12-3/TRBV12-4,16,TGTGCCAGCAGTATCGGGACAGGGGCCCTCGACGGGGAGCTGTTTTTT,CASSIGTGALDGELFF
TRBJ1-2,few,.,TRBV13,15,TGTGCCAGCAGCTTCACCGGGGGTCCCCTCTATGGCTACACCTTC,CASSFTGGPLYGYTF
TRBJ1-2,.,TRBD1,TRBV24-1,14,TGTGCCACCAGTGGACAGGGGGGGAACTATGGCTACACCTTC,CATSGQGGNYGYTF
TRBJ1-2,.,TRBD1,TRBV28,15,TGTGCCAGCAGTAGACCCCCGGGACAGGGGCTTGGCTACACCTTC,CASSRPPGQGLGYTF
TRBJ1-3,.,TRBD1,TRBV25-1,19,TGTGCCAGCAGTGAATTAGATGGGCAGGGGGCTACCTCTGGAAACACCATATATTTT,CASSELDGQGATSGNTIYF
TRBJ2-7,few,TRBD2,TRBV20-1,14,TGCAGTGCGGCCCTAGCGGGTACTACCTACGAGCAGTACTTC,CSAALAGTTYEQYF
TRBJ1-2,few,.,TRBV20-1,13,TGCAGTGCTAGGCTAGGAGAGAACTATGGCTACACCTTC,CSARLGENYGYTF
TRBJ1-3,.,.,TRBV6-9,14,TGTGCCAGCAGTTCGGACATCTCTGGAAACACCATATATTTT,CASSSDISGNTIYF
TRBJ2-4,.,.,TRBV6-2/TRBV6-3,13,TGTGCCGGGAGTGGGTTAGCCGAAAACATTCAGTACTTC,CAGSGLAENIQYF
TRBJ1-1,.,TRBD1,TRBV20-1,14,TGCAGTGCTAGAGACACGGACAGGGTCATTGAAGCTTTCTTT,CSARDTDRVIEAFF
TRBJ1-2,few,TRBD1,TRBV6-1,16,TGTGCCAGCAGTACCCCGGGACAGGGGACCAACTATGGCTACACCTTC,CASSTPGQGTNYGYTF
TRBJ2-7,few,TRBD1,TRBV6-1,14,TGTGCCAGCAGGGCACAGGGGTATAGGTACGAGCAGTACTTC,CASRAQGYRYEQYF
TRBJ1-2,.,TRBD1,TRBV9,15,TGTGCCAGCAGCGGAGACAGGGATCAGATATATGGCTACACCTTC,CASSGDRDQIYGYTF
TRBJ1-1,.,.,TRBV11-2,17,TGTGCCAGCAGCTTCTACGAAGGGTCTGGGGTGAGCACTGAAGCTTTCTTT,CASSFYEGSGVSTEAFF
TRBJ2-1,few,.,TRBV2,13,TGTGCCAGCAGTGAAGCGCCCCTCAATGAGCAGTTCTTC,CASSEAPLNEQFF
TRBJ2-6,many,.,TRBV20-1,13,TGCAGTGCCCACACCCCTGGGGCCAACGTCCTGACTTTC,CSAHTPGANVLTF
TRBJ1-4,many,.,TRBV28,16,TGTGCCAGCAGTTTGAATGTGGGGGGAACTAATGAAAAACTGTTTTTT,CASSLNVGGTNEKLFF
TRBJ1-1,many,.,TRBV6-2/TRBV6-3,15,TGTGCCAGCAGTCTCACCCTCGGACGGGACACTGAAGCTTTCTTT,CASSLTLGRDTEAFF
TRBJ2-5,.,.,TRBV29-1,12,TGCAGCGTTGAAAAGGGCCAAGAGACCCAGTACTTC,CSVEKGQETQYF
TRBJ2-7,few,.,TRBV20-1,15,TGCAGTGCTAGAGATGGGGGCTCGGCAGCCTACGAGCAGTACTTC,CSARDGGSAAYEQYF
TRBJ1-1,.,TRBD1,TRBV29-1,14,TGCAGCACCTGCGAGGGGGCTAGGGACGCTGAAGCTTTCTTT,CSTCEGARDAEAFF
TRBJ1-5,.,.,TRBV2,11,TGTGCCAGCAGTCTACAGGGAACCCAGCATTTT,CASSLQGTQHF
TRBJ1-2,.,.,TRBV29-1,13,TGCAGCTCGGGAGGGGGTTTGGGCTATGGCTACACCTTC,CSSGGGLGYGYTF
TRBJ2-5,few,.,TRBV12-3/TRBV12-4,14,TGTGCCAGCAGCTTCCTGGACTTACAAGAGACCCAGTACTTC,CASSFLDLQETQYF